This T cell receptor beta chain was sequenced during a study of monozygotic twins with cystic fibrosis. Using immunoSEQ multiplex PCR, the repertoire was profiled, and TCRdb retains in-frame clones only, with some absent. This sample has 30,000 to 35,000 clones, with around 96% found just once. The TCR sequence derives from a girl aged 2 to 10 with cystic fibrosis. Sequencing used blood.

In DNA form, the CDR3 reads TGCGCCAGCAGCCAGGAAGGGTCGTTTAACTATGGCTACACCTTC. It codes for CASSQEGSFNYGYTF. V usage is TRBV4-1 and J usage is TRBJ1-2; unclear D gene. The CDR3 is made up of 15 amino acids. V lost 3 bases and J lost 1, with 12 bases in between. Germline CDR1 MGHRA, CDR2 YSYEKL.